The rows below give T cell receptor beta chains drawn from one sample of a study of T cells in Graves' hyperthyroidism and ophthalmopathy. Each CDR3 protein gets one entry after TCRdb re-called the multiplex PCR reads with MiXCR. The data show about 400,000 distinct CDR3 sequences, under 15% seen once. The sample was blood. These receptors all stem from a woman aged 30 to 39 with Graves' hyperthyroidism. Both conserved end residues are part of each CDR3. D genes are given only for firm matches. A row's size may be missing; if present it is once, few, many or a size class.

clone size: many; V gene: TRBV20-1; D gene: TRBD1; J gene: TRBJ2-4; CDR3 DNA: TGCAGTGCGTCCTCCGGGACAGGGGGCACCTTAGCCAAAAACATTCAGTACTTC; CDR3 protein: CSASSGTGGTLAKNIQYF
clone size: -; V gene: TRBV19; D gene: -; J gene: TRBJ1-1; CDR3 DNA: TGTGCCAGTAGTATAGTATTTTGGAAGACGATGAACACTGAAGCTTTCTTT; CDR3 protein: CASSIVFWKTMNTEAFF
clone size: many; V gene: TRBV6-1; D gene: -; J gene: TRBJ1-2; CDR3 DNA: TGTGCCAGCAGCTACACCGGGACAAACCACTATGGCTACACCTTC; CDR3 protein: CASSYTGTNHYGYTF
clone size: many; V gene: TRBV12-3/TRBV12-4; D gene: -; J gene: TRBJ2-3; CDR3 DNA: TGTGCCAGCAGTTTGGACTCAATCACAGATACGCAGTATTTT; CDR3 protein: CASSLDSITDTQYF
clone size: many; V gene: TRBV11-2; D gene: TRBD2; J gene: TRBJ2-7; CDR3 DNA: TGTGCCAGCAGCCCAAGCGGGATACAACCTTACGAGCAGTACTTC; CDR3 protein: CASSPSGIQPYEQYF
clone size: many; V gene: TRBV30; D gene: TRBD1; J gene: TRBJ1-2; CDR3 DNA: TGTGCCTTGAATCCGGGACAGACTTACTATGGCTACACCTTC; CDR3 protein: CALNPGQTYYGYTF
clone size: many; V gene: TRBV10-3; D gene: TRBD2; J gene: TRBJ2-7; CDR3 DNA: TGTGCCATCAGCTCGTCTAGCGGCCCCTACGAGCAGTACTTC; CDR3 protein: CAISSSSGPYEQYF
clone size: -; V gene: TRBV5-1; D gene: TRBD2; J gene: TRBJ2-3; CDR3 DNA: TGCGCCAGCAGCGATAGCGGGACTAGCACAGATACGCAGTATTTT; CDR3 protein: CASSDSGTSTDTQYF
clone size: many; V gene: TRBV7-8; D gene: -; J gene: TRBJ2-7; CDR3 DNA: TGTGCCAGCAGCTTAATTATGCGAGTCTCAACCTACGAGCAGTACTTC; CDR3 protein: CASSLIMRVSTYEQYF
clone size: many; V gene: TRBV28; D gene: TRBD1; J gene: TRBJ2-7; CDR3 DNA: TGTGCCAGCAGTTTCCAGGACCGGGACAGGCCCTACGAGCAGTACTTC; CDR3 protein: CASSFQDRDRPYEQYF
clone size: -; V gene: TRBV20-1; D gene: -; J gene: TRBJ1-6; CDR3 DNA: TGCAGTGCTACCGGCGAGAATTCACCCCTCCACTTT; CDR3 protein: CSATGENSPLHF
clone size: -; V gene: TRBV6-6; D gene: -; J gene: TRBJ1-2; CDR3 DNA: TGTGCCAGCAGTTACTCGGATCGGGGCTACACCTTC; CDR3 protein: CASSYSDRGYTF
clone size: few; V gene: TRBV20-1; D gene: TRBD1; J gene: TRBJ2-3; CDR3 DNA: TGCAGTGCTACCCCCGGGACAGGGAGCGCAGATACGCAGTATTTT; CDR3 protein: CSATPGTGSADTQYF
clone size: -; V gene: TRBV6-2/TRBV6-3; D gene: TRBD2; J gene: TRBJ2-3; CDR3 DNA: TGTGCCAGCAGTTACTCGATAGAACGAGCGGGGCCTGTGGCTACGCAGTATTTT; CDR3 protein: CASSYSIERAGPVATQYF
clone size: many; V gene: TRBV20-1; D gene: -; J gene: TRBJ1-1; CDR3 DNA: TGCAGTGCTAGAGAAGGTCCCGGGGCTTTCTTT; CDR3 protein: CSAREGPGAFF
clone size: few; V gene: TRBV6-1; D gene: TRBD1; J gene: TRBJ2-7; CDR3 DNA: TGTGCCAGCAGGGACGCAGGGGGCGAGTACGAGCAGTACTTC; CDR3 protein: CASRDAGGEYEQYF
clone size: many; V gene: TRBV7-3; D gene: -; J gene: TRBJ2-2; CDR3 DNA: TGTGCCAGCAGCTTGGGGGCTACCGACACCGGGGAGCTGTTTTTT; CDR3 protein: CASSLGATDTGELFF
clone size: many; V gene: TRBV30; D gene: -; J gene: TRBJ2-1; CDR3 DNA: TGTGCCTGGAGTGTCCGAGGGTACAATGAGCAGTTCTTC; CDR3 protein: CAWSVRGYNEQFF
clone size: few; V gene: TRBV28; D gene: -; J gene: TRBJ1-5; CDR3 DNA: TGTGCCAGCACGTTATCGGACAGCCGGAAGCATTTT; CDR3 protein: CASTLSDSRKHF
clone size: -; V gene: TRBV27; D gene: -; J gene: TRBJ2-7; CDR3 DNA: TGTGCCAGCAGTTTAGTCGGGGACTCGCCCTACGAGCAGTACTTC; CDR3 protein: CASSLVGDSPYEQYF
clone size: -; V gene: TRBV7-9; D gene: -; J gene: TRBJ1-2; CDR3 DNA: TGTGCCAGCAGCTTGGTTGGGGACAACTATGGCTACACCTTC; CDR3 protein: CASSLVGDNYGYTF
clone size: -; V gene: TRBV11-3; D gene: -; J gene: TRBJ2-5; CDR3 DNA: TGTGCCAGCCGGAGGGGGGTTGGAGAGACCCAGTACTTC; CDR3 protein: CASRRGVGETQYF
clone size: few; V gene: TRBV6-5; D gene: TRBD2; J gene: TRBJ2-3; CDR3 DNA: TGTGCCAGCAGTTCACAGCTAGCGGGAGCGAACACAGATACGCAGTATTTT; CDR3 protein: CASSSQLAGANTDTQYF
clone size: many; V gene: TRBV28; D gene: -; J gene: TRBJ1-1; CDR3 DNA: TGTGCCAGCAGTTCCCTCGGTAGTTCTATGAACACTGAAGCTTTCTTT; CDR3 protein: CASSSLGSSMNTEAFF
clone size: many; V gene: TRBV6-1; D gene: TRBD2; J gene: TRBJ2-7; CDR3 DNA: TGTGCCAGCAGCGGCCGGCTAGCGGGAGGCTACGAGCAGTACTTC; CDR3 protein: CASSGRLAGGYEQYF
clone size: many; V gene: TRBV18; D gene: -; J gene: TRBJ1-1; CDR3 DNA: TGTGCCAGCTCACCATCGAACACTGAAGCTTTCTTT; CDR3 protein: CASSPSNTEAFF
clone size: many; V gene: TRBV3-1; D gene: TRBD2; J gene: TRBJ2-7; CDR3 DNA: TGTGCCAGCAGCCCTGGACTAGCGGGAGTTTCAGAGCAGTACTTC; CDR3 protein: CASSPGLAGVSEQYF
clone size: -; V gene: TRBV4-1; D gene: -; J gene: TRBJ2-5; CDR3 DNA: TGCGCCAGCAGCCAAGATTTGGGGAAAGAGACCCAGTACTTC; CDR3 protein: CASSQDLGKETQYF
clone size: few; V gene: TRBV6-1; D gene: -; J gene: TRBJ1-4; CDR3 DNA: TGTGCCAGCAGTGATTATGCTAATGAAAAACTGTTTTTT; CDR3 protein: CASSDYANEKLFF
clone size: many; V gene: TRBV29-1; D gene: -; J gene: TRBJ1-1; CDR3 DNA: TGCAGCGTTGATCGTGGGGTGAACACTGAAGCTTTCTTT; CDR3 protein: CSVDRGVNTEAFF
clone size: -; V gene: TRBV5-1; D gene: -; J gene: TRBJ1-6; CDR3 DNA: TGCGCCAGCAGCTTGGCCGATAATTCACCCCTCCACTTT; CDR3 protein: CASSLADNSPLHF
clone size: -; V gene: TRBV12-3/TRBV12-4; D gene: -; J gene: TRBJ2-3; CDR3 DNA: TGTGCCAGCAGTTTCAGGGCCGTCACAGATACGCAGTATTTT; CDR3 protein: CASSFRAVTDTQYF
clone size: -; V gene: TRBV20-1; D gene: -; J gene: TRBJ1-5; CDR3 DNA: TGCAGTGCTAGAGATAGTCGGACAGATAATCAGCCCCAGCATTTT; CDR3 protein: CSARDSRTDNQPQHF
clone size: -; V gene: TRBV25-1; D gene: TRBD1; J gene: TRBJ1-1; CDR3 DNA: TGTGCCAGCAGTGCGACAGGGGGCGCGAGCACTGAAGCTTTCTTT; CDR3 protein: CASSATGGASTEAFF
clone size: -; V gene: TRBV13; D gene: -; J gene: TRBJ1-2; CDR3 DNA: TGTGCCAGCAGCTTGGGGGGGAGGAACTATGGCTACACCTTC; CDR3 protein: CASSLGGRNYGYTF
clone size: many; V gene: TRBV27; D gene: -; J gene: TRBJ1-5; CDR3 DNA: TGTGCCAGCAGTTTGGGGTTTTCGCAGCCCCAGCATTTT; CDR3 protein: CASSLGFSQPQHF
clone size: many; V gene: TRBV27; D gene: -; J gene: TRBJ1-5; CDR3 DNA: TGCGCCAGCAGCTTGGGGGTAGGGCAGCCCCAGCATTTT; CDR3 protein: CASSLGVGQPQHF
clone size: -; V gene: TRBV27; D gene: -; J gene: TRBJ1-5; CDR3 DNA: TGTGCCAGGGGGGGGGATAGCAATCAGCCCCAGCATTTT; CDR3 protein: CARGGDSNQPQHF
clone size: many; V gene: TRBV11-1; D gene: -; J gene: TRBJ2-1; CDR3 DNA: TGTGCCAGTCGGCTAGTGGGCAATGAGCAGTTCTTC; CDR3 protein: CASRLVGNEQFF
clone size: -; V gene: TRBV29-1; D gene: TRBD2; J gene: TRBJ2-7; CDR3 DNA: TGCAGCGTTGAGCCCCTAGCGGGAGTTAGGCCTTTGGGGTCCTACGAGCAGTACTTC; CDR3 protein: CSVEPLAGVRPLGSYEQYF
clone size: many; V gene: TRBV27; D gene: TRBD2; J gene: TRBJ2-2; CDR3 DNA: TGTGCCAGCAGTTTATTTGCGGGAGGGTCCTACACCGGGGAGCTGTTTTTT; CDR3 protein: CASSLFAGGSYTGELFF
clone size: -; V gene: TRBV20-1; D gene: TRBD2; J gene: TRBJ2-7; CDR3 DNA: TGCAGTGCTAGAGATATACAGGGGACTAGCGGGGGGACCTACGAGCAGTACTTC; CDR3 protein: CSARDIQGTSGGTYEQYF
clone size: -; V gene: TRBV14; D gene: -; J gene: TRBJ2-1; CDR3 DNA: TGTGCCAGCAGCCTCCTCACCAACTCCTACAATGAGCAGTTCTTC; CDR3 protein: CASSLLTNSYNEQFF
clone size: many; V gene: TRBV3-1; D gene: -; J gene: TRBJ1-1; CDR3 DNA: TGTGCCAGCAGCCCTCAGAGGTCAGGGGTGAACACTGAAGCTTTCTTT; CDR3 protein: CASSPQRSGVNTEAFF
clone size: many; V gene: TRBV18; D gene: -; J gene: TRBJ2-5; CDR3 DNA: TGTGCCAGCTCACCAGATCAGCAAGAGACCCAGTACTTC; CDR3 protein: CASSPDQQETQYF
clone size: -; V gene: TRBV4-1; D gene: -; J gene: TRBJ2-1; CDR3 DNA: TGCGCCAGCAGCCAAGGACAGTCGGGTAATGAGCAGTTCTTC; CDR3 protein: CASSQGQSGNEQFF
clone size: many; V gene: TRBV7-9; D gene: TRBD1; J gene: TRBJ2-7; CDR3 DNA: TGTGCCAGCAGCCTGACAGGGGTATACGAGCAGTACTTC; CDR3 protein: CASSLTGVYEQYF
clone size: many; V gene: TRBV27; D gene: -; J gene: TRBJ2-3; CDR3 DNA: TGTGCCAGCACCTTAGGGGGGAGGGCCCTCTTAAGCACAGATACGCAGTATTTT; CDR3 protein: CASTLGGRALLSTDTQYF
clone size: -; V gene: TRBV11-2; D gene: -; J gene: TRBJ1-5; CDR3 DNA: TGTGCCAGCAGCTTATCCGAAAATCAGCCCCAGCATTTT; CDR3 protein: CASSLSENQPQHF
clone size: many; V gene: TRBV2; D gene: -; J gene: TRBJ1-5; CDR3 DNA: TGTGCCAGCAGGCTCGGGACGCCGGGGGAGCCCCAGCATTTT; CDR3 protein: CASRLGTPGEPQHF
clone size: -; V gene: TRBV4-2; D gene: TRBD1; J gene: TRBJ2-7; CDR3 DNA: TGTGCCAGCAGCCAAGGCTCAGGGGGAATCTCCTACGAGCAGTACTTC; CDR3 protein: CASSQGSGGISYEQYF
clone size: many; V gene: TRBV20-1; D gene: -; J gene: TRBJ2-3; CDR3 DNA: TGCAGTGCTAGACGGTACACAGATACGCAGTATTTT; CDR3 protein: CSARRYTDTQYF
clone size: many; V gene: TRBV28; D gene: TRBD2; J gene: TRBJ2-5; CDR3 DNA: TGTGCCAGCAGTTTCCCGCTAGCGGGAGTCCGTGAGACCCAGTACTTC; CDR3 protein: CASSFPLAGVRETQYF
clone size: few; V gene: TRBV20-1; D gene: -; J gene: TRBJ1-5; CDR3 DNA: TGCAGTACCGCCAACCAGGGAGGGAGCAATCAGCCCCAGCATTTT; CDR3 protein: CSTANQGGSNQPQHF
clone size: many; V gene: TRBV3-1; D gene: -; J gene: TRBJ2-5; CDR3 DNA: TGTGCCAGCAGCCTGTCCCCTAGCTGGGAGACCCAGTACTTC; CDR3 protein: CASSLSPSWETQYF
clone size: many; V gene: TRBV28; D gene: TRBD2; J gene: TRBJ2-7; CDR3 DNA: TGTGCCAGCAGTGGCCGTCTCGAGCGGGAGTTCGGCTACGAGCAGTACTTC; CDR3 protein: CASSGRLEREFGYEQYF
clone size: -; V gene: TRBV7-2; D gene: -; J gene: TRBJ2-3; CDR3 DNA: TGTGCCAGCAGCTTAAGTCGGGTAGAAGGGTTCCGCACAGATACGCAGTATTTT; CDR3 protein: CASSLSRVEGFRTDTQYF
clone size: many; V gene: TRBV20-1; D gene: TRBD2; J gene: TRBJ2-1; CDR3 DNA: TGCAGTGCTGATCCGGGACTAGCGGGAGGTAGAACGGCTGAGCAGTTCTTC; CDR3 protein: CSADPGLAGGRTAEQFF